This paragraph covers one T cell receptor beta chain sequence. This clonotype occurred a few times. It lacks a known antigen. No qualities accompany the bases; no much larger clone lies one base away. The library was made by PCR. Data came from an Illumina HiSeq 2500. Molecular barcoding was employed in the preparation of TCR libraries, with unique molecular identifiers being used to normalize TCRbeta repertoire quantification. Using fastp trimming at Q25 and MiXCR clonotype assembly, TCRdb reanalyzed the public sequencing data and kept in-frame beta chains. CDR3 protein duplicates are merged, each entry listing the most common genes and DNA. The sample table shows approximately 250,000 distinct CDR3 sequences, and about 9.6% are seen once. The ten most abundant clones make up less than 6% of the sample. This record comes from a study of T-cell reconstitution after alpha-beta-depleted transplantation in children (dated by TCRdb to 2016 to 2018). Regarding the research as a whole: Using TCR repertoire profiling, the study followed T-cell immune reconstitution in a quantitative way in children after TCRalphabeta/CD19-depleted allogeneic hematopoietic cell transplantation.

CDR1 and CDR2, looked up from the germline V gene (reference sequence), are DFQATT and SNEGSKA. Ends trimmed: V by 2 bases, J by 2 bases; bases unmatched to a gene: 8. Including cysteine and phenylalanine, the CDR3 has 15 amino acids. The DNA shown is the 45-base CDR3, in frame from base 1. The material was PBMCs from the stem cell graft donor, obtained from the stem cell graft. The TCR comes from a human donor who donated a stem cell graft to a child with SCID. The chain is encoded by TRBV20-1 joined to TRBJ1-1, with 7 bases matching TRBD1. The DNA reads TGCAGTGCTAGATCCAGGGGGTCCCTCAACACTGAAGCTTTCTTT. This encodes CSARSRGSLNTEAFF.